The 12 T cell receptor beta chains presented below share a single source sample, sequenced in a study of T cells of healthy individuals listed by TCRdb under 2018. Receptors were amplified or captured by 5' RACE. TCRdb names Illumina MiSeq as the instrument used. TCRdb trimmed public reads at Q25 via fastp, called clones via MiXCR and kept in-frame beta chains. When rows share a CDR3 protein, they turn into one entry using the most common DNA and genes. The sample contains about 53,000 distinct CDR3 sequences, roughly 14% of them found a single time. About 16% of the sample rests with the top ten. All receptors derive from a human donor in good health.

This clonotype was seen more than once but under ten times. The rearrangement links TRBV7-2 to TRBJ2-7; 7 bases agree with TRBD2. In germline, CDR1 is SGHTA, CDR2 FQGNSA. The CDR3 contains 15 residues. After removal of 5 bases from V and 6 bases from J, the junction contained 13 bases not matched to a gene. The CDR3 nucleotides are TGTGCCAGCAGCCCCCGGGGAGGGCCTACGGGCGAGCAGTACTTC. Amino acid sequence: CASSPRGGPTGEQYF.

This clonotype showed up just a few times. This CDR3 is CSARGGRGETQYF. CDR3 nucleotide sequence: TGCAGTGCTAGAGGAGGGAGGGGCGAGACCCAGTACTTC. This chain connects TRBV20-1 to TRBJ2-5; 7 bases align to TRBD2. In germline, CDR1 is DFQATT, CDR2 SNEGSKA (reference sequence). The CDR3 length is 13 residues. After removal of 1 base from V and 5 bases from J, the junction contained 4 bases not matched to a gene.

CDR3 loop: CAIGGGGLNRDTQYF. The CDR3 DNA follows: TGTGCCATCGGGGGAGGGGGACTAAATAGGGATACGCAGTATTTT. This chain uses TRBV10-3 with TRBJ2-3, with D possibly matching TRBD2 (7 bases). Deletions cut 8 bases from V and 6 bases from J, with 21 bases between. Germline CDR1 is ENHRY and CDR2 is SYGVKD. The CDR3 contains 15 residues.

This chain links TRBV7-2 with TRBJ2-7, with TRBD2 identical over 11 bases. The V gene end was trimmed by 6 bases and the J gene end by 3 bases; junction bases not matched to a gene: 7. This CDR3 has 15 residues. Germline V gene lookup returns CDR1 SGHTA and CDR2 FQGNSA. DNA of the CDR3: TGTGCCAGCAGTCCTACTAGCGGGAGTTTCTACGAGCAGTACTTC. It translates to CASSPTSGSFYEQYF.

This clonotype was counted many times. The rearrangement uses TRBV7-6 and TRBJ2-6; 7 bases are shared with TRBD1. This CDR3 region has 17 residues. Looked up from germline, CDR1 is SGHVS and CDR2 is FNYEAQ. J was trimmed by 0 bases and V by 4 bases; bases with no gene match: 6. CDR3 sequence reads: CASSSLDRSSGANVLTF. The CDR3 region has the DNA TGTGCCAGCAGCTCCTTGGACAGGTCCTCTGGGGCCAACGTCCTGACTTTC.

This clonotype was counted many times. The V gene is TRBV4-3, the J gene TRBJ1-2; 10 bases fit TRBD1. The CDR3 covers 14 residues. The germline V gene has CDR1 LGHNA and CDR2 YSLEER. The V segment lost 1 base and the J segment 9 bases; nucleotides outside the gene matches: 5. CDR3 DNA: TGCGCCAGCAGCCAAGGGGACAGGGGAAGGAGCTACACCTTC. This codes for CASSQGDRGRSYTF.

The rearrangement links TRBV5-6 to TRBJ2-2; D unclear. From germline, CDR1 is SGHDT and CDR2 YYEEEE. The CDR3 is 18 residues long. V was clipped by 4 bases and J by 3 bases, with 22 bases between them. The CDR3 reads CASSKVPASPVYTGELFF. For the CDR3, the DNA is TGTGCCAGCAGCAAGGTTCCCGCTTCACCGGTATACACCGGGGAGCTGTTTTTT.

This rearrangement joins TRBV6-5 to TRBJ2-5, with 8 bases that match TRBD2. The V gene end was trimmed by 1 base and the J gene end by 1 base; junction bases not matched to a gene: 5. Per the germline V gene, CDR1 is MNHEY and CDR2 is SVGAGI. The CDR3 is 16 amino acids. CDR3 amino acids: CASSYLPGLVQETQYF. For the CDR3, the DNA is TGTGCCAGCAGTTACTTACCGGGACTAGTCCAAGAGACCCAGTACTTC.

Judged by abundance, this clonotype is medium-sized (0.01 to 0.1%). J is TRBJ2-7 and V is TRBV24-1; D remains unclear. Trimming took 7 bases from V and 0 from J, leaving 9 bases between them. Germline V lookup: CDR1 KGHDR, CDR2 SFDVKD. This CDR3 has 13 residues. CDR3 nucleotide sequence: TGTGCCACCAGCCCGGGTAACTCCTACGAGCAGTACTTC. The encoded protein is CATSPGNSYEQYF.

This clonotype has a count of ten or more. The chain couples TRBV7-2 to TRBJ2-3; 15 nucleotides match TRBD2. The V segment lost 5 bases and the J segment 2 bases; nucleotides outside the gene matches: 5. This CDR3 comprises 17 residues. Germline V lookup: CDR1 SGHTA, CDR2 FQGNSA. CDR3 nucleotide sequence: TGTGCCAGCAGCCGACGGACTAGCGGGGGGGCCACAGATACGCAGTATTTT. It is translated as CASSRRTSGGATDTQYF.

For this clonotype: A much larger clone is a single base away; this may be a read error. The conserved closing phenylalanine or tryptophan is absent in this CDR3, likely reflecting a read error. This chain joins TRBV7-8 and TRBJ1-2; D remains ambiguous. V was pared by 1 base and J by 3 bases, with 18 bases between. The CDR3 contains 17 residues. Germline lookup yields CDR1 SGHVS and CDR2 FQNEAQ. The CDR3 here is CASSLVVGSQVHYGYTS. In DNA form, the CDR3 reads TGTGCCAGCAGCTTAGTCGTAGGATCCCAGGTCCACTATGGCTACACCTCC.

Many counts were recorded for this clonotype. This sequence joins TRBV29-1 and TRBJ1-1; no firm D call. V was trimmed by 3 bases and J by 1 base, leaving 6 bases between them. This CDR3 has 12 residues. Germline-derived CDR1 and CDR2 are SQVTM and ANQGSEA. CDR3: CSVDRENTEAFF. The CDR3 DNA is TGCAGCGTTGATCGGGAGAACACTGAAGCTTTCTTT. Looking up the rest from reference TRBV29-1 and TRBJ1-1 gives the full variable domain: SAVISQKPSRDICQRGTSLTIQCQVDSQVTMMFWYRQQPGQSLTLIATANQGSEATYESGFVIDKFPISRPNLTFSTLTVSNMSPEDSSIYLCSVDRENTEAFFGQGTRLTVV.